These T cell receptor beta chains were read from a single sample in a study of CD8+ T cells in alopecia areata. Here immunoSEQ multiplex PCR was the method, and the copy in TCRdb shows in-frame clones only, minus some. The table has under 250,000 clones, about three fifths seen once; the top ten hold approximately 0.44%. The source material was CD4+ T cells sorted from blood, sampled at week 0. These receptors came from a human donor with alopecia areata. Both conserved end residues are part of each CDR3. The D gene is left open where the match is weak. Not every row has a clone size; where given, it reads once, few, many or a size class.

.,TRBJ2-1,TRBV5-1,few,CASSQSQGYNEQFF,TGCGCCAGCAGCCAATCACAGGGTTACAATGAGCAGTTCTTC
.,TRBJ1-1,TRBV10-3,.,CAISERARENTEAFF,TGTGCCATCAGTGAGCGGGCCCGCGAGAACACTGAAGCTTTCTTT
.,TRBJ2-7,TRBV7-9,few,CASSLDSEYEQYF,TGTGCCAGCAGCTTAGATTCAGAGTACGAGCAGTACTTC
TRBD1,TRBJ1-1,TRBV7-6,.,CASSLSQTGKAFF,TGTGCCAGCAGCCTATCCCAGACAGGGAAAGCTTTCTTT
TRBD1,TRBJ1-2,TRBV30,once,CAWRAGTATYGYTF,TGTGCCTGGAGGGCCGGGACAGCAACCTATGGCTACACCTTC
.,TRBJ1-1,TRBV29-1,.,CSVAPGALNTEAFF,TGCAGCGTTGCCCCGGGAGCTCTGAACACTGAAGCTTTCTTT
.,TRBJ1-2,TRBV6-6,.,CANSDPSYGYTF,TGTGCCAACTCGGACCCCAGCTATGGCTACACCTTC
.,TRBJ2-3,TRBV11-2,few,CASSTTGRGTDTQYF,TGTGCCAGCAGCACGACAGGTCGAGGAACAGATACGCAGTATTTT
.,TRBJ1-1,TRBV29-1,.,CSVEAYEAFF,TGCAGCGTTGAGGCGTATGAAGCTTTCTTT
TRBD2,TRBJ2-1,TRBV18,.,CASSPPTSGEFF,TGTGCCAGCTCACCTCCGACTAGCGGGGAGTTCTTC
TRBD1,TRBJ2-3,TRBV9,.,CASSVALQGADTQYF,TGTGCCAGCAGCGTAGCTCTCCAGGGGGCAGATACGCAGTATTTT
.,TRBJ2-7,TRBV30,.,CAWRLEGVLGEQYF,TGTGCCTGGAGGTTGGAGGGAGTACTGGGGGAGCAGTACTTC
TRBD1,TRBJ1-4,TRBV2,.,CASSEWDRGDEKLFF,TGTGCCAGCAGTGAATGGGACAGGGGAGATGAAAAACTGTTTTTT
.,TRBJ2-7,TRBV6-5,.,CASSYSGTITYEQYF,TGTGCCAGCAGTTACTCTGGGACAATCACCTACGAGCAGTACTTC
.,TRBJ2-1,TRBV29-1,once,CSVTPGPISSYNEQFF,TGCAGCGTGACCCCGGGGCCGATAAGCTCCTACAATGAGCAGTTCTTC
.,TRBJ2-3,TRBV11-2,.,CASSQDSTDTQYF,TGTGCCAGCAGCCAGGACAGCACAGATACGCAGTATTTT
TRBD2,TRBJ2-3,TRBV7-3,few,CASSLTGLDPDTQYF,TGTGCCAGCAGCTTAACGGGACTAGACCCAGATACGCAGTATTTT
.,TRBJ2-7,TRBV29-1,.,CSVVGRTYEQYF,TGCAGCGTTGTCGGAAGGACCTACGAGCAGTACTTC
TRBD1,TRBJ2-5,TRBV5-1,.,CASSSGTGEETQYF,TGCGCCAGCAGCTCCGGGACAGGGGAAGAGACCCAGTACTTC
TRBD1,TRBJ2-3,TRBV2,.,CASSRTGGSTDTQYF,TGTGCCAGCAGCCGGACAGGGGGCTCCACAGATACGCAGTATTTT
.,TRBJ1-4,TRBV29-1,.,CSVGGGLLNEKLFF,TGCAGCGTAGGGGGGGGACTCCTTAATGAAAAACTGTTTTTT
.,TRBJ2-7,TRBV5-1,.,CASSSSYREWDF,TGCGCCAGCAGCTCATCCTACAGGGAGTGGGACTTC
TRBD1,TRBJ2-3,TRBV5-6,once,CASSTEQGDTQYF,TGTGCCAGCAGTACCGAACAGGGGGATACGCAGTATTTT
.,TRBJ2-1,TRBV5-1,.,CASSPRTVQDEQFF,TGCGCCAGCAGCCCGAGGACAGTTCAGGATGAGCAGTTCTTC
TRBD2,TRBJ2-7,TRBV27,.,CASRSGLAATSSYEQYF,TGTGCCAGCAGGAGCGGACTAGCGGCCACCAGCTCCTACGAGCAGTACTTC
.,TRBJ2-2,TRBV15,.,CATSRTRRNTGELFF,TGTGCCACCAGCAGAACCAGACGGAACACCGGGGAGCTGTTTTTT